The clone carrying this TCR beta chain was counted only a few times. Assay: immunoSEQ multiplex PCR; the TCRdb copy retains only in-frame clones and omits some. Found here are fewer than 350,000 clones, roughly 89% of them singletons; the top ten hold roughly 6.3%. This entry belongs to a study of blood T cell repertoires in COVID-19. Turning to the study itself: PBMCs, B-cell-depleted T cells, or T cells were the source of the cDNA or gDNA that made up the material.

The CDR3 runs to 16 residues. CDR1 and CDR2 from the germline V gene are LGHDT and YNNKEL (reference sequence). The ends were cut back, 4 bases at V and 0 bases at J, with 13 bases in the middle. What was sequenced was PBMCs or T cells enriched from blood (not recorded which). This receptor was taken from a woman aged 40 to 50 who had recovered from COVID-19. The chain carries TRBV3-1 (or the pseudogene TRBV3-2) and TRBJ2-1, with D tentatively TRBD2 (6 bases). The CDR3 DNA reads TGTGCCAGCAGCCCCCAGCGGGCGAGCTCCTACAATGAGCAGTTCTTC. Translation gives CASSPQRASSYNEQFF.